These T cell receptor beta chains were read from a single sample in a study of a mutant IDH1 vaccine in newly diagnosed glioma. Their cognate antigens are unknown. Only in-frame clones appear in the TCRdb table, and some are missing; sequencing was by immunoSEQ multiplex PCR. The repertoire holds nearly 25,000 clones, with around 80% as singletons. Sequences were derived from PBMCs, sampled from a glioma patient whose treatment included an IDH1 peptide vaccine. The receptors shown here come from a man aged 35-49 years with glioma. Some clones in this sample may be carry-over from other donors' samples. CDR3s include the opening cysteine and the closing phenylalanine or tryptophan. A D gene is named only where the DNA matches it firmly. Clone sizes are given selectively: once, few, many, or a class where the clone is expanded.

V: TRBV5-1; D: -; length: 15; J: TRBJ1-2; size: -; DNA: TGCGCCAGCAGCTTGTCGGCAGAGACTAACTATGGCTACACCTTC; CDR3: CASSLSAETNYGYTF
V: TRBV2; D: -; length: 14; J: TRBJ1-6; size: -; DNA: TGTGCCAGCAGTGAATCAGGGGATAATTCACCCCTCCACTTT; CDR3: CASSESGDNSPLHF
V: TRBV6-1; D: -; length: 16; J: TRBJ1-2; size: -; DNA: TGTGCCAGCAGTCAAGGAGGGATAGCTTCTAACTATGGCTACACCTTC; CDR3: CASSQGGIASNYGYTF
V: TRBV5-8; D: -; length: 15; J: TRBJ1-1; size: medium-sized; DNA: TGTGCCAGCAGCTTGGCCGAGGTTGGGGTGACTGAAGCTTTCTTT; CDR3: CASSLAEVGVTEAFF
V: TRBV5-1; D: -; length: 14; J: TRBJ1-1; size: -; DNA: TGCGCCAGCAGCTTTGACGGGGCGGACACTGAAGCTTTCTTT; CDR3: CASSFDGADTEAFF
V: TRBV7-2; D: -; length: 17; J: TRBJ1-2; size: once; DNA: TGTGCCAGCAGCCCACTAGCATCGGGCAGATATAACTATGGCTACACCTTC; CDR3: CASSPLASGRYNYGYTF
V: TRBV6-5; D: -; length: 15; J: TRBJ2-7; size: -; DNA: TGTGCCAGCAGCTTAAGCATCACAGCCCACTACGAGCAGTACTTC; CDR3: CASSLSITAHYEQYF
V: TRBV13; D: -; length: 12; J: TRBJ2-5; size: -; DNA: TGTGCCAGCAGCCCAGGCCGGGAGACCCAGTACTTC; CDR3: CASSPGRETQYF
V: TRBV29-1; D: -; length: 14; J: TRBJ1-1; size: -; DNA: TGCAGCGTTGAAGTAGGAGGAGGTTACACTGAAGCTTTCTTT; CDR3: CSVEVGGGYTEAFF
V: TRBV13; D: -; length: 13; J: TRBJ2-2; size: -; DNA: TGTGCCAGCAGCTCTCAGGAGGTCGGGGAGCTGTTTTTT; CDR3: CASSSQEVGELFF
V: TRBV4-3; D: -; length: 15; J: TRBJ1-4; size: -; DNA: TGCGCCAGCAGCCAAGAGGGGGGGGCGTTTGAAAAACTGTTTTTT; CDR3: CASSQEGGAFEKLFF
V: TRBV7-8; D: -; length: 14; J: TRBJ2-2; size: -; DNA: TGTGCCAGCAGCTCCCCTGGGAACACCGGGGAGCTGTTTTTT; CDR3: CASSSPGNTGELFF
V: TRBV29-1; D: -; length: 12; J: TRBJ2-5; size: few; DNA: TGCAGCGGCGGCGGGGCGTGGGAGACCCAGTACTTC; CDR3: CSGGGAWETQYF
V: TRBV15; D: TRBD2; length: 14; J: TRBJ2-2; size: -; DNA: TGTGCCACCAGCAATCTGGGGGGGAACGGGGAGCTGTTTTTT; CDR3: CATSNLGGNGELFF
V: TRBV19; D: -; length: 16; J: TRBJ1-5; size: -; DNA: TGTGCCAGTAAGGCCCCGCGTAAGGTTGAGTCTCAGCCCCAGCATTTT; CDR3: CASKAPRKVESQPQHF
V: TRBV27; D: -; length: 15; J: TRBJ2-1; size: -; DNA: TGTGCCAGCAGTTTAGGGGATGGGGGTGGAAATGAGCAGTTCTTC; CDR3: CASSLGDGGGNEQFF